The source of this T cell receptor beta chain is a study of cytomegalovirus exposure and HLA in healthy donors. PCR primers comprised 60 Vbeta and 13 Jbeta primers. How the authors handled the data: About 10 million of some 80 million unique TCR beta chains were shared, per a later count. Libraries were prepared by immunoSEQ multiplex PCR; TCRdb keeps only in-frame clonotypes and omits some of them. The V and J calls and the clone size are those of that table, but D and trimming were determined from the DNA. The data hold about 70,000 clones, with roughly 88% observed a single time. Study-wide findings and caveats: In an earlier analysis, in some 500 donors, most V segments appeared productive either ~87% or ~30% of the time. The investigators catalogued 150 to 200 TCR beta chains as cytomegalovirus-associated.

Concerning this clone itself: Its antigen is not known.

The CDR3 spans 15 residues. V was cut by 4 bases and J by 4 bases, with 16 bases left in between. Germline assignment: CDR1 LGHNA and CDR2 YNFKEQ. The genes are TRBV4-2 and TRBJ1-1, with D maybe TRBD1 (6 bases). This TCR derives from a woman aged 25 to 45 in good health and CMV-seronegative. Sequencing input: PBMCs. This chain's CDR3 is CASSPQGYSSTEAFF. The DNA of the CDR3 is TGTGCCAGCAGCCCCCAGGGGTATTCGAGCACTGAAGCTTTCTTT.